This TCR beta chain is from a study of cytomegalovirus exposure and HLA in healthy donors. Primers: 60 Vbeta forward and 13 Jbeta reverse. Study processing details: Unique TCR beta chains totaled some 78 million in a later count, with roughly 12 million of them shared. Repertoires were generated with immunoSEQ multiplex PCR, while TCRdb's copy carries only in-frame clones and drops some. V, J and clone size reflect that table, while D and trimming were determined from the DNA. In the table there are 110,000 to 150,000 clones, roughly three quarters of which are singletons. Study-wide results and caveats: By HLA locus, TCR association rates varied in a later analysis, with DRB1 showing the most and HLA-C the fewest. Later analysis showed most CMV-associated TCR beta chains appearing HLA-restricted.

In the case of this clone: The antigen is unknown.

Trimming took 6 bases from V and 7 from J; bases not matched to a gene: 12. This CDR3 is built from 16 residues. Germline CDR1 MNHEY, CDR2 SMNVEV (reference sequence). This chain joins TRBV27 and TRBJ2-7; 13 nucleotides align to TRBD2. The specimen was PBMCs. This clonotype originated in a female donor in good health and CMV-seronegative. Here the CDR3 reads CASRRLAGGLMGEQYF. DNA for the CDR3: TGTGCCAGCAGACGACTAGCGGGAGGCCTAATGGGGGAGCAGTACTTC.